The 20 T cell receptor beta chains below come from one sample, sequenced in a study of T cells expressing NK-cell markers (TCRdb year 2020). The method was 5' RACE. TCRdb names Illumina HiSeq 2000 as the instrument used. Reads reprocessed by TCRdb are summarized as one entry per CDR3 protein sequence, and DNA is absent. The sample table includes 500,000 to 700,000 distinct CDR3 sequences. The ten largest clonotypes hold around 4% of the sample. Source material: blood T cells: a sorted CD56 or NKG2C T cell subset, CD4+ or CD8+ T cells, or bulk PBMC T cells (not recorded which). The receptors were gathered from a man between 18 and 29 years old in good health. Donor details come from another sample of the same person, matched by shared clones.

The V gene is TRBV4-2, the J gene TRBJ2-5; the D gene TCRdb calls, TRBD2, cannot be checked with no DNA. This CDR3 is 14 amino acids long. Germline values: CDR1 LGHNA, CDR2 YNFKEQ. The CDR3 sequence: CASSLGRAGETQYF.

This sequence joins TRBV12-3 or TRBV12-4 and TRBJ2-3; TCRdb indicates TRBD2, and absent DNA this call remains unverified. The CDR3 runs 15 residues. CDR3 loop: CASSFKGLARDTQYF.

The CDR3 reads CASSQDGGSGSIAYNEQFF. The rearrangement links TRBV4-1 to TRBJ2-1; TCRdb picks TRBD2, but there is no DNA to check that call. The CDR3 contains 19 residues. Per the germline V gene, CDR1 is MGHRA and CDR2 is YSYEKL.

The chain uses TRBV2 and TRBJ2-7; with no DNA, the TCRdb D assignment of TRBD2 cannot be verified. The CDR3 is 17 amino acids. Germline CDR1 reads SNHLY; CDR2 reads FYNNEI. The CDR3 protein is CASSGLGSGGPSYEQYF.

The rearrangement joins TRBV20-1 to TRBJ2-7; TCRdb calls TRBD2, which cannot be checked without DNA. The CDR3 length is 17 residues. Germline CDR1 is DFQATT and CDR2 is SNEGSKA (reference sequence). The CDR3 loop is CSARVLEREGPRSEQYF.

The V call is TRBV6-5, the J call TRBJ1-4; without DNA, the TCRdb call of TRBD1 cannot be checked. This CDR3 region has 14 residues. CDR1 and CDR2 (germline): MNHEY, SVGAGI. The CDR3 here is CASSPTGQGEKLFF.

The genes are TRBV4-3 and TRBJ2-1; TCRdb picks TRBD1, but there is no DNA to check that call. The CDR3 length is 17 residues. Germline CDR1 and CDR2: LGHNA and YSLEER. CDR3 region: CASSHTPQGAKSGEQFF.

J is TRBJ1-1 and V is TRBV30. The CDR3 has 15 residues. CDR1 and CDR2 from the germline V gene are GTSNPN and SVGIG (reference sequence). The CDR3 spells CAWSVRGWGLTEAFF.

The rearrangement uses TRBV14 and TRBJ1-4. Per germline, CDR1 SGHDN and CDR2 FVKESK. This CDR3 region has 14 residues. The CDR3 here is CASSQAPGPKKLFF.

The chain carries TRBV5-1 and TRBJ2-3; TCRdb returns TRBD2, unconfirmable since there is no DNA. Per the germline V gene, CDR1 is SGHRS and CDR2 is YFSETQ. CDR3 size: 16 residues. The CDR3 region is CASSLVLAASTDTQYF. The full variable domain, with the rest looked up from reference TRBV5-1 and TRBJ2-3, is KAGVTQTPRYLIKTRGQQVTLSCSPISGHRSVSWYQQTPGQGLQFLFEYFSETQRNKGNFPGRFSGRQFSNSRSEMNVSTLELGDSALYLCASSLVLAASTDTQYFGPGTRLTVL.

This chain links TRBV10-3 with TRBJ2-1; TCRdb outputs TRBD2, but without DNA this stays unchecked. The CDR3 is 15 residues long. Germline loops: CDR1 ENHRY, CDR2 SYGVKD. CDR3 amino acids: CAISELGTSGAEQFF.

The gene calls are TRBV6-5 and TRBJ1-3. The CDR3 length is 16 residues. In germline, CDR1 is MNHEY, CDR2 SVGAGI. The CDR3 sequence: CASSYTLRGSGNTIYF.

The chain combines TRBV27 with TRBJ1-4; no DNA is available, so the TRBD1 call from TCRdb remains unchecked. Per germline, CDR1 MNHEY and CDR2 SMNVEV (reference sequence). CDR3 length: 19 amino acids. The CDR3: CASSPNPPGQISANEKLFF. The variable domain in full, completed from reference TRBV27 and TRBJ1-4, reads EAQVTQNPRYLITVTGKKLTVTCSQNMNHEYMSWYRQDPGLGLRQIYYSMNVEVTDKGDVPEGYKVSRKEKRNFPLILESPSPNQTSLYFCASSPNPPGQISANEKLFFGSGTQLSVL.

The chain joins TRBV29-1 to TRBJ2-1; TCRdb's D call, TRBD1, is unchecked because there is no DNA. Germline assignment: CDR1 SQVTM and CDR2 ANQGSEA. The CDR3 has 14 residues. The CDR3 protein is CSVFFRDWYDEQFF.

The rearrangement links TRBV20-1 to TRBJ2-3; lacking DNA, the TRBD1 call made by TCRdb goes unchecked. This CDR3 spans 16 amino acids. The V gene's germline CDR1 is DFQATT and CDR2 SNEGSKA (reference sequence). CDR3 loop: CSARDRGQMYTDTQYF.

The gene calls are TRBV5-6 and TRBJ2-1; TCRdb reports TRBD1, a call that lacks DNA to check it against. CDR1 and CDR2 from the germline V gene are SGHDT and YYEEEE. The length of the CDR3 is 14 residues. CDR3 protein: CASSTLGSWNEQFF.

The genes are TRBV7-8 and TRBJ2-3; the TRBD2 assignment by TCRdb is unverifiable without DNA. CDR3 size: 15 residues. The germline CDR1 and CDR2 sequences are SGHVS and FQNEAQ. CDR3 amino acids: CASTESGIPTDTQYF.

This chain uses TRBV10-3 with TRBJ2-5; checking the TCRdb D call of TRBD1 is not possible without DNA. Germline V CDR1 and CDR2: ENHRY, SYGVKD. This CDR3 comprises 13 residues. The CDR3 sequence is CASLRDPRETQYF.

The rearrangement links TRBV12-3 or TRBV12-4 to TRBJ2-7; absent DNA, TCRdb's TRBD2 call cannot be checked. The CDR3 contains 14 residues. The CDR3 sequence: CASSSSTASHEQYF.

This chain uses TRBV10-3 with TRBJ2-4. The CDR3 runs to 16 residues. The germline V gene encodes CDR1 ENHRY and CDR2 SYGVKD. The CDR3 is CAIRKVGRLAKNIQYF.